One and the same sample provided the 13 T cell receptor beta chains below, sequenced in a study of cytomegalovirus exposure and HLA in healthy donors. Generated by immunoSEQ multiplex PCR, the TCRdb table keeps only in-frame clones and is missing some. The table records 95,000 to 150,000 clones, around 90% of them present only once. What was sequenced was PBMCs. These receptors all come from a woman between 18 and 29 years old in good health and CMV-seronegative.

This rearrangement joins TRBV27 to TRBJ2-1; 8 bases are shared with TRBD2. V lost 3 bases to trimming and J lost 9 bases; unmatched junction nucleotides: 7. The CDR3 length is 14 residues. Germline loops: CDR1 MNHEY, CDR2 SMNVEV (reference sequence). In DNA, the CDR3 is TGTGCCAGCAGTTTCCAATCGGGAGGGGGTGAGCAGTTCTTC. It is translated as CASSFQSGGGEQFF.

The chain is built from TRBV7-8 and TRBJ1-1; perhaps TRBD1 as D (6 bases). CDR1 is SGHVS and CDR2 is FQNEAQ in the germline V gene. V gave up 8 bases and J gave up 1 base, with 11 bases separating them. The CDR3 runs 13 residues. The chain's CDR3 is CASGRGRNTEAFF. In DNA form, the CDR3 reads TGTGCCAGCGGTAGGGGGAGGAACACTGAAGCTTTCTTT.

The rearrangement links TRBV5-1 to TRBJ2-2; 8 nucleotides agree with TRBD1. The germline gives CDR1 SGHRS, CDR2 YFSETQ. The V segment lost 4 bases and the J segment 5 bases; nucleotides outside the gene matches: 4. This CDR3 spans 14 amino acids. For the CDR3, the DNA is TGCGCCAGCAGCCCAGGACAGGGAACCGGGGAGCTGTTTTTT. Amino acid sequence: CASSPGQGTGELFF.

The CDR3 DNA follows: TGTGCCAGTAGTTCGACAGAGCTAAAAGAGACCCAGTACTTC. This encodes CASSSTELKETQYF. The gene calls are TRBV19 and TRBJ2-5; tentatively, D is TRBD1 (5 bases). Germline CDR1 is LNHDA and CDR2 is SQIVND (reference sequence). V lost 5 bases to trimming and J lost 3 bases, with 13 bases between them. The CDR3 sequence is 14 residues long.

The V call is TRBV11-3, the J call TRBJ1-1; 7 bases fit TRBD1. Germline V gene sequence: CDR1 SGHNT, CDR2 YENEEA. The CDR3 length is 14 residues. Losses at the gene ends were 5 bases for V and 0 bases for J; bases not matched to a gene: 3. CDR3 sequence (DNA): TGTGCCAGCAGCCCAGGGGGTCTGAACACTGAAGCTTTCTTT. Translating it yields CASSPGGLNTEAFF. The variable domain in full, with the rest retrieved from reference TRBV11-3 and TRBJ1-1, is EAGVVQSPRYKIIEKKQPVAFWCNPISGHNTLYWYLQNLGQGPELLIRYENEEAVDDSQLPKDRFSAERLKGVDSTLKIQPAELGDSAVYLCASSPGGLNTEAFFGQGTRLTVV.

This clone was found once. The chain recombines TRBV9 with TRBJ2-5, with TRBD1 as a possible D gene (5 bases). The CDR3 totals 14 residues. Trimming left V 2 bases short and J 1 base short, with 9 bases between. Germline V gene sequence: CDR1 SGDLS, CDR2 YYNGEE. CDR3 protein: CASSVGQSQETQYF. The CDR3 DNA reads TGTGCCAGCAGCGTCGGACAATCCCAAGAGACCCAGTACTTC.

The chain recombines TRBV12-5 with TRBJ1-1; 7 bases line up with TRBD1. The trim removed 4 bases at V and 6 bases at J, leaving 8 bases unmatched. There are 14 residues in the CDR3. The V gene's germline CDR1 is LGHNT and CDR2 FRNRAP. CDR3 nucleotide sequence: TGTGCTAGTGGTTGGGTTGACAGGGTCGCTGAAGCTTTCTTT. Its protein is CASGWVDRVAEAFF.

There are a few counts of this clone. The rearrangement links TRBV28 to TRBJ1-1; tentatively, D is TRBD1 (5 bases). Trimming took off 2 bases at V and 7 bases at J, with 11 bases between the two ends. This CDR3 spans 13 amino acids. Germline V gene data show CDR1 as MDHEN and CDR2 as SYDVKM. This CDR3 is CASSLRTRVEAFF. The CDR3, as DNA: TGTGCCAGCAGTTTACGGACCAGGGTTGAAGCTTTCTTT.

The chain's CDR3 is CASGPDGQPNEKLFF. Here the CDR3 DNA reads TGTGCTAGTGGTCCTGACGGACAGCCTAATGAAAAACTGTTTTTT. The chain combines TRBV12-5 with TRBJ1-4; D may be TRBD1 (6 bases). CDR1 and CDR2 (germline): LGHNT, FRNRAP. The V gene lost 5 bases and the J gene lost 3 bases, with 13 bases spanning the gap. The CDR3 is 15 amino acids. The entire variable domain, with the rest obtained from reference TRBV12-5 and TRBJ1-4, is as follows: DARVTQTPRHKVTEMGQEVTMRCQPILGHNTVFWYRQTMMQGLELLAYFRNRAPLDDSGMPKDRFSAEMPDATLATLKIQPSEPRDSAVYFCASGPDGQPNEKLFFGSGTQLSVL.

The gene calls are TRBV28 and TRBJ2-1; D is perhaps TRBD2 (6 bases). CDR1 and CDR2 (germline): MDHEN, SYDVKM. V gave up 5 bases and J gave up 6 bases, with 20 bases separating them. CDR3 length: 16 residues. CDR3 region: CASSQPLRLVPNEQFF. CDR3 sequence (DNA): TGTGCCAGCAGTCAGCCCCTGAGACTAGTTCCCAATGAGCAGTTCTTC.

The chain couples TRBV19 to TRBJ2-2; 10 bases line up with TRBD1. The CDR3 totals 15 residues. Germline CDR1 reads LNHDA; CDR2 reads SQIVND (reference sequence). J lost 7 bases, V lost 3 bases, and 5 bases had no gene match. CDR3 DNA sequence: TGTGCCAGTAGTATTGACAGGGGGCTTGTCGGGGAGCTGTTTTTT. Its translation: CASSIDRGLVGELFF. Full variable domain (outside the CDR3, taken from reference TRBV19 and TRBJ2-2): DGGITQSPKYLFRKEGQNVTLSCEQNLNHDAMYWYRQDPGQGLRLIYYSQIVNDFQKGDIAEGYSVSREKKESFPLTVTSAQKNPTAFYLCASSIDRGLVGELFFGEGSRLTVL.

V usage is TRBV5-6 and J usage is TRBJ2-1, with TRBD2 matching 13 bases. Germline CDR1 SGHDT, CDR2 YYEEEE. The length of the CDR3 is 17 residues. V shed 0 bases and J 4 bases; nucleotides not matched to a gene: 4. CDR3 DNA: TGTGCCAGCAGCTTGGGAGGGACTAGCGGGGCTTACAATGAGCAGTTCTTC. It codes for CASSLGGTSGAYNEQFF. Looking up the rest from reference TRBV5-6 and TRBJ2-1 gives the full variable domain: DAGVTQSPTHLIKTRGQQVTLRCSPKSGHDTVSWYQQALGQGPQFIFQYYEEEERQRGNFPDRFSGHQFPNYSSELNVNALLLGDSALYLCASSLGGTSGAYNEQFFGPGTRLTVL.

The chain joins TRBV29-1 to TRBJ2-5; maybe TRBD2 (7 bases). Germline assignment: CDR1 SQVTM and CDR2 ANQGSEA. The CDR3 contains 14 residues. Deletions cut 7 bases from V and 6 bases from J, with 21 bases between. The CDR3 sequence is CSAVGGALVKTQYF. The CDR3 DNA sequence: TGCAGCGCCGTGGGGGGGGCGTTGGTTAAGACCCAGTACTTC.